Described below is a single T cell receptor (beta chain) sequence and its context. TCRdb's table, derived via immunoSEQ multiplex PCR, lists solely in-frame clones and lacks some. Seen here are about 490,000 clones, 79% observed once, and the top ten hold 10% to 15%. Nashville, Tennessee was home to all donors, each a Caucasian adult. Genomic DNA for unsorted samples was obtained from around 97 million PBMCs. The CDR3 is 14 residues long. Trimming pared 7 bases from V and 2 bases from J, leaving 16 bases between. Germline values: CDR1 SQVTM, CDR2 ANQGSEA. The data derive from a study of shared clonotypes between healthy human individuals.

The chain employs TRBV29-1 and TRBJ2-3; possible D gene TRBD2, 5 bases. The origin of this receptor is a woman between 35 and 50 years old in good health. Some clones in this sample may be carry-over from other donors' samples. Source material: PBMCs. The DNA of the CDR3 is TGCAGCGGCGTACTAGGTTCCCACACAGATACGCAGTATTTT. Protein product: CSGVLGSHTDTQYF.